Below are 8 T cell receptor beta chains sequenced from a single sample in a study of brain T cells in children with intractable seizures. Some clones are missing from TCRdb's copy, which holds only in-frame ones; the method was immunoSEQ multiplex PCR. This table has about 22,000 clones, 94% appearing once. The sequencing here drew on peripheral blood, taken at surgery. The receptor set was obtained from a boy younger than 18 with focal cortical dysplasia and intractable seizures.

This chain connects TRBV7-9 to TRBJ2-5; D is undetermined. V was cut by 0 bases and J by 5 bases, with 10 bases left in between. This CDR3 is 14 amino acids long. Germline V gives CDR1 SEHNR, CDR2 FQNEAQ (reference sequence). CDR3 sequence (DNA): TGTGCCAGCAGCTTAGCTGTAGGGCATGAGACCCAGTACTTC. It encodes CASSLAVGHETQYF.

The chain employs TRBV6-5 and TRBJ2-4; TRBD2 aligns across 8 bases. The V gene end was trimmed by 2 bases and the J gene end by 6 bases; junction bases not matched to a gene: 6. This CDR3 is built from 15 residues. Germline V gives CDR1 MNHEY, CDR2 SVGAGI. The CDR3 bases are TGTGCCAGCAGTTACCGGAGCGGGGGAATAAACATTCAGTACTTC. It is translated as CASSYRSGGINIQYF.

The chain links TRBV6-4 to TRBJ1-6; a possible D gene is TRBD1 (5 bases). Germline CDR1 reads MRHNA; CDR2 reads SNTAGT. The CDR3 is made up of 15 amino acids. Between the trimmed V and J ends, which lost 3 bases and 7 bases, there was a span of 13 bases. The CDR3 DNA is TGTGCCAGCAGTGAATCCGGGACTGAGAATTCACCCCTCCACTTT. This codes for CASSESGTENSPLHF.

The V and J genes are TRBV5-5 and TRBJ2-2, with D uncertain. The CDR3 totals 15 residues. The germline CDR1 and CDR2 sequences are SGHKS and YYEKEE (reference sequence). V was clipped by 0 bases and J by 1 base, with 7 bases between them. Here the CDR3 DNA reads TGTGCCAGCAGCTTGGAACCGATGAACACCGGGGAGCTGTTTTTT. Its translation is CASSLEPMNTGELFF.

The rearrangement uses TRBV5-1 and TRBJ2-1; 7 positions match TRBD2. CDR1 is SGHRS, CDR2 YFSETQ, per germline. Unmatched junction bases numbered 3, after V lost 0 bases and J lost 0 bases. The CDR3 length is 16 residues. CDR3 region: CASSLGLAASYNEQFF. CDR3 coding DNA: TGCGCCAGCAGCTTGGGTCTAGCGGCCTCCTACAATGAGCAGTTCTTC.

The chain uses TRBV27 and TRBJ1-5, with 7 bases matching TRBD1. V lost 3 bases, J lost 3 bases, and 11 bases stayed unmatched. The CDR3 runs to 17 residues. Germline values: CDR1 MNHEY, CDR2 SMNVEV (reference sequence). CDR3 coding DNA: TGTGCCAGCAGTTTCTTAGGGACAGAAGGAAACAATCAGCCCCAGCATTTT. Amino acid sequence: CASSFLGTEGNNQPQHF.

The chain uses TRBV14 and TRBJ1-6, with 7 positions matching TRBD1. V was clipped by 4 bases and J by 10 bases; unmatched bases: 7. Per the germline V gene, CDR1 is SGHDN and CDR2 is FVKESK. CDR3 length: 14 residues. This chain's CDR3 is CASSLRQGRSPLHF. In DNA, the CDR3 is TGTGCCAGCAGCCTGAGACAGGGAAGGTCACCCCTCCACTTT.

The table lists this clone with a count of one. The chain employs TRBV6-5 and TRBJ2-1; 11 positions agree with TRBD2. This CDR3 contains 15 residues. Germline V lookup: CDR1 MNHEY, CDR2 SVGAGI. J was trimmed by 12 bases and V by 8 bases; bases with no gene match: 15. CDR3: CASASGTSGRYRQFF. The CDR3 DNA reads as TGTGCCAGCGCCTCCGGGACTAGCGGCAGGTATAGGCAGTTCTTC.